These 5 T cell receptor beta chains were all obtained from the same sample, sequenced in a study of T cell responses to AZD1222 COVID-19 vaccine. Sequencing used immunoSEQ multiplex PCR; TCRdb keeps in-frame clones, though not all of them. The data contain about 150,000 clones, 85% to 95% of them seen just once; the ten biggest clones take up around 1.3%. Sample: peripheral blood, taken on day 0 of AZD1222 vaccination. These receptors were obtained from an adult in good health.

V gene TRBV6-5 combines with J gene TRBJ1-1, with 7 bases lining up with TRBD1. This CDR3 comprises 15 residues. V shed 6 bases and J 0 bases; nucleotides not matched to a gene: 7. The germline V gene has CDR1 MNHEY and CDR2 SVGAGI. CDR3 residues: CASRKQDRMNTEAFF. Here the CDR3 DNA reads TGTGCCAGCAGAAAACAGGACAGGATGAACACTGAAGCTTTCTTT.

This clone was observed once. The chain joins TRBV30 to TRBJ2-7, with TRBD1 as a possible D gene (5 bases). Germline assignment: CDR1 GTSNPN and CDR2 SVGIG (reference sequence). The CDR3 consists of 12 residues. Trimming cost V 3 bases and J 0 bases, with 6 bases left between them. CDR3 in amino acids: CAWSRDSYEQYF. In DNA form, the CDR3 reads TGTGCCTGGAGCAGGGACTCCTACGAGCAGTACTTC. The variable domain in full, with the rest retrieved from reference TRBV30 and TRBJ2-7, is SQTIHQWPATLVQPVGSPLSLECTVEGTSNPNLYWYRQAAGRGLQLLFYSVGIGQISSEVPQNLSASRPQDRQFILSSKKLLLSDSGFYLCAWSRDSYEQYFGPGTRLTVT.

The V call is TRBV29-1, the J call TRBJ1-1; unclear D gene. Germline V lookup: CDR1 SQVTM, CDR2 ANQGSEA. The CDR3 contains 13 residues. The V end was cut by 4 bases, the J end by 1 base, with 10 bases between. CDR3 amino acids: CSVVLVANTEAFF. DNA for the CDR3: TGCAGCGTTGTTCTGGTAGCGAACACTGAAGCTTTCTTT.

The genes are TRBV4-1 and TRBJ1-1; 7 bases match TRBD1. CDR3 size: 20 residues. The germline CDR1 and CDR2 sequences are MGHRA and YSYEKL. V gave up 0 bases and J gave up 1 base; unmatched junction bases: 17. The CDR3 region is CASSQDGWGGTVPKNTEAFF. The CDR3 nucleotides are TGCGCCAGCAGCCAAGATGGATGGGGAGGGACAGTCCCCAAGAACACTGAAGCTTTCTTT.

This clone occurred once. The chain uses TRBV7-9 and TRBJ1-5, with 7 bases lining up with TRBD1. The CDR3 extends over 15 amino acids. Trimming took 1 base from V and 16 from J; bases not matched to a gene: 16. Germline lookup yields CDR1 SEHNR and CDR2 FQNEAQ (reference sequence). The CDR3 is CASSLGHWGKDRIHF. For the CDR3, the DNA is TGTGCCAGCAGCTTAGGTCATTGGGGGAAGGACAGGATTCATTTT.